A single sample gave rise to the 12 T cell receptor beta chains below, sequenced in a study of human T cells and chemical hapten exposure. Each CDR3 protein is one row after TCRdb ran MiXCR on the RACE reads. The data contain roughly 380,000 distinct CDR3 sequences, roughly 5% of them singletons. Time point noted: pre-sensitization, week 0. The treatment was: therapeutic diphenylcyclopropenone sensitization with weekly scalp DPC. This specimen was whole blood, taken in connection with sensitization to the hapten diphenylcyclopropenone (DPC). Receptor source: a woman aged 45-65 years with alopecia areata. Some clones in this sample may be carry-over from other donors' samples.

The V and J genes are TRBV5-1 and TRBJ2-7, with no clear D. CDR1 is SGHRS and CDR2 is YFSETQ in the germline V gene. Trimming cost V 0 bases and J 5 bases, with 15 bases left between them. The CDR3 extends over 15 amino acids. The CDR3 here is CASSLAYFGSNEQYF. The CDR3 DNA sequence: TGCGCCAGCAGCTTGGCCTATTTTGGTAGCAACGAGCAGTACTTC.

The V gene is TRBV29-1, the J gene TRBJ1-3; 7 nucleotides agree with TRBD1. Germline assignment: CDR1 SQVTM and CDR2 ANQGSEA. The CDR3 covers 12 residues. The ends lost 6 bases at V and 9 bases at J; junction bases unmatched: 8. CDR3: CSVPGGGGTIYF. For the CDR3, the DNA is TGCAGCGTCCCAGGGGGTGGTGGCACCATATATTTT.

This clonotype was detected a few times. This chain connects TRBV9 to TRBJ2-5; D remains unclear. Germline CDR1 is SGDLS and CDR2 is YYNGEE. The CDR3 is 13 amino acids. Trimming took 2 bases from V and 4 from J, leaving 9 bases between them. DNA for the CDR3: TGTGCCAGCAGCGTCGATCCGGTAGAGACCCAGTACTTC. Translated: CASSVDPVETQYF.

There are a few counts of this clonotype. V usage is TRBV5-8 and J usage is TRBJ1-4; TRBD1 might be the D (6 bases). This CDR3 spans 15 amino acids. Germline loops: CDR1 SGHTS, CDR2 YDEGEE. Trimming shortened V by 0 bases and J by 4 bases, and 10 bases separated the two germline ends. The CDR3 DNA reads TGTGCCAGCAGCTTGGTGACAGGTGGTAATGAAAAACTGTTTTTT. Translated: CASSLVTGGNEKLFF.

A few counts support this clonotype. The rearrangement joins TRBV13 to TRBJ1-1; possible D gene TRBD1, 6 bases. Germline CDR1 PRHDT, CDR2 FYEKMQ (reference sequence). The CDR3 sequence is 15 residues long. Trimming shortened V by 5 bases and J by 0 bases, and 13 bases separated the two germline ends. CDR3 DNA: TGTGCCAGCAGCCTTCTACAGGGTATGAACACTGAAGCTTTCTTT. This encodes CASSLLQGMNTEAFF.

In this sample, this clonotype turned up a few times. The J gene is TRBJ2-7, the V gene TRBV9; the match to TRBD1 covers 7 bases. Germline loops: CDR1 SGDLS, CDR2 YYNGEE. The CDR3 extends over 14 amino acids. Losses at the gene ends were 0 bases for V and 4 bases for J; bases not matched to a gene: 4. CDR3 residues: CASSVGSTGYEQYF. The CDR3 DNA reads TGTGCCAGCAGCGTAGGATCGACAGGGTACGAGCAGTACTTC.

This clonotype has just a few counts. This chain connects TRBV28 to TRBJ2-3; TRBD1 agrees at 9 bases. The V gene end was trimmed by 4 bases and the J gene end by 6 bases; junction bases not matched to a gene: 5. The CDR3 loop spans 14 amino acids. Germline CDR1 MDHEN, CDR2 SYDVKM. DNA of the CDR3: TGTGCCAGCAGTTGGGGACAGGGAGTGGATACGCAGTATTTT. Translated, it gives CASSWGQGVDTQYF.

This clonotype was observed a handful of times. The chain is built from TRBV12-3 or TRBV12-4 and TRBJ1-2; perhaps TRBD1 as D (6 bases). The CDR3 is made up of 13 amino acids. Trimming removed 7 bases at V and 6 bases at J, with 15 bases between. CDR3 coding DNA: TGTGCCAGCAACATTCGGGGGGGCCATGGCTACACCTTC. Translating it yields CASNIRGGHGYTF.

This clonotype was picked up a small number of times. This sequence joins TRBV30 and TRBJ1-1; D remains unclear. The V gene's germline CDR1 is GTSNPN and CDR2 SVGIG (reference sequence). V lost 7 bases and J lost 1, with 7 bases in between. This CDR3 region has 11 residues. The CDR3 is CAFQENTEAFF. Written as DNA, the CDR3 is TGTGCCTTTCAGGAGAACACTGAAGCTTTCTTT.

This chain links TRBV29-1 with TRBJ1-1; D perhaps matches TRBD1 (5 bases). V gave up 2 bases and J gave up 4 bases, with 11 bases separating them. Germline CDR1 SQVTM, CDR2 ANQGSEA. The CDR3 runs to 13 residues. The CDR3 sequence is CSVELSGGTEAFF. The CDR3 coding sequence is TGCAGCGTTGAACTCTCCGGGGGCACTGAAGCTTTCTTT.

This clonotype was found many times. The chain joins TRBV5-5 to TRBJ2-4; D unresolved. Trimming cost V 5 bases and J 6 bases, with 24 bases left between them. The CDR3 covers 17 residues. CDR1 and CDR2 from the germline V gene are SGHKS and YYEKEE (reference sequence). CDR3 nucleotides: TGTGCCAGCAGTCTTGATGGGCCTCCCCTCAGGCTAAACATTCAGTACTTC. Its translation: CASSLDGPPLRLNIQYF.

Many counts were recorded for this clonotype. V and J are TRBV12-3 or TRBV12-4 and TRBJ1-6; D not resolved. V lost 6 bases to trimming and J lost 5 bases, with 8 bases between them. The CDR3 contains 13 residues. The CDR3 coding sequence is TGTGCCAGCAGCCCATTACATAATTCACCCCTCCACTTT. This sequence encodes CASSPLHNSPLHF.